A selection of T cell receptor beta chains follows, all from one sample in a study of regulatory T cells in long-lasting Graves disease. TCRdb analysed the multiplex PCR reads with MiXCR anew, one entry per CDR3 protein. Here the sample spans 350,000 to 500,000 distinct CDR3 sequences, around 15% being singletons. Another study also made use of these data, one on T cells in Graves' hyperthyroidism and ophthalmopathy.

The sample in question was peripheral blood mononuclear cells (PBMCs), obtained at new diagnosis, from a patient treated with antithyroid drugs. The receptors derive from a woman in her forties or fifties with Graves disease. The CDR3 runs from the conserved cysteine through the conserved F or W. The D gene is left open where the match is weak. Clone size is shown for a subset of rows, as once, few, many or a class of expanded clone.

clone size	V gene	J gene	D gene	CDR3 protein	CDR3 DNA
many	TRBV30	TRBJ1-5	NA	CAWRPQGYNQPQHF	TGTGCCTGGAGACCTCAGGGGTACAATCAGCCCCAGCATTTT
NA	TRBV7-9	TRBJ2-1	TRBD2	CASSPGASGRPNEQFF	TGTGCCAGCAGCCCGGGGGCTAGCGGGAGGCCGAATGAGCAGTTCTTC
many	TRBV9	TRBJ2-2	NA	CASSVAGDTGELFF	TGTGCCAGCAGCGTAGCAGGGGACACCGGGGAGCTGTTTTTT
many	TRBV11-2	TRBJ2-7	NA	CASSLDRPYEQYF	TGTGCCAGCAGCTTAGATCGACCCTACGAGCAGTACTTC
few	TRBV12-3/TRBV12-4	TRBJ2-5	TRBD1	CASSLTRDRAVTQYF	TGTGCCAGCAGTCTAACTCGGGACAGGGCTGTGACCCAGTACTTC
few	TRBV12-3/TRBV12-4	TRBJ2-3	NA	CASSSQGSPSTDTQYF	TGTGCCAGCAGTAGTCAGGGTTCACCTAGCACAGATACGCAGTATTTT
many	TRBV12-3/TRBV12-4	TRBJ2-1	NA	CASSLGQGFNNEQFF	TGTGCCAGCAGTTTAGGGCAGGGATTTAACAATGAGCAGTTCTTC
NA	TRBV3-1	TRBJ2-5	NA	CASSQNSQEAQYF	TGTGCCAGCAGCCAAAACTCCCAAGAGGCCCAGTACTTC
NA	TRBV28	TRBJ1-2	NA	CASSERGQKVF	TGTGCCAGCAGCGAACGGGGGCAGAAAGTCTTC
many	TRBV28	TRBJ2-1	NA	CASSLPLNNYNEQFF	TGTGCCAGCTCCCTCCCCTTAAACAACTACAATGAGCAGTTCTTC